The sequence of this T cell receptor beta chain was determined in a study of CD8 T cells in ankylosing spondylitis. The germline CDR1 and CDR2 sequences are DFQATT and SNEGSKA (reference sequence). The CDR3 runs to 15 residues. The trim removed 3 bases at V and 4 bases at J, leaving 7 bases unmatched. TCRdb ran MiXCR on the 5' RACE reads and lists one entry per CDR3 protein. The repertoire holds 30,000 to 35,000 distinct CDR3 sequences, roughly 33% seen once, with over 40% in the top ten. The J gene is TRBJ2-7, the V gene TRBV20-1; 12 positions match TRBD1. This clonotype was sampled from a male donor with ankylosing spondylitis. The sequenced sample consisted of synovial fluid, either unsorted or a sorted T cell fraction (not recorded which). This CDR3 is CSASTGTGGEYEQYF. The DNA for the CDR3 is TGCAGTGCTAGTACAGGGACAGGGGGCGAGTACGAGCAGTACTTC.